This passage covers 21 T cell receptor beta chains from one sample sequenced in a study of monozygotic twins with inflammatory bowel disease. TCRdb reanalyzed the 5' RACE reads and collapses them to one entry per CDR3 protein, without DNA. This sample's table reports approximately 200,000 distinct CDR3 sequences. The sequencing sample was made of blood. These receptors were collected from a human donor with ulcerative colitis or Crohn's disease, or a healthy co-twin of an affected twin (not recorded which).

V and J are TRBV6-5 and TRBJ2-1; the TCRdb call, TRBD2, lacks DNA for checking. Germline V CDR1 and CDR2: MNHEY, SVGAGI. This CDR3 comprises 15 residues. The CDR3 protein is CASSFSLAGTNEQFF.

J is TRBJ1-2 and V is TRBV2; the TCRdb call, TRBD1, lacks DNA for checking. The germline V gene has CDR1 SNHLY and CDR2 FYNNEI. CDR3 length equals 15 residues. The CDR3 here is CASSGPGQTNYGYTF. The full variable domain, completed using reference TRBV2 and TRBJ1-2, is EPEVTQTPSHQVTQMGQEVILRCVPISNHLYFYWYRQILGQKVEFLVSFYNNEISEKSEIFDDQFSVERPDGSNFTLKIRSTKLEDSAMYFCASSGPGQTNYGYTFGSGTRLTVV.

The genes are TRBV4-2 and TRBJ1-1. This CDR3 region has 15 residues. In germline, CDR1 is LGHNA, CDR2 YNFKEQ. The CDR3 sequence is CASSQDLRGGTEAFF.

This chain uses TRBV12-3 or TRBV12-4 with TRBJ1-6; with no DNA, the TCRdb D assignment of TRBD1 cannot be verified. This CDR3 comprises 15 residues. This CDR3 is CASSILTGSNSPLHF.

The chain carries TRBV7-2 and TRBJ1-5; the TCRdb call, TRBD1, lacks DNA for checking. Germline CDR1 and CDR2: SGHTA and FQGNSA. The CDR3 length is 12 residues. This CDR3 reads CASGHRGQPQHF.

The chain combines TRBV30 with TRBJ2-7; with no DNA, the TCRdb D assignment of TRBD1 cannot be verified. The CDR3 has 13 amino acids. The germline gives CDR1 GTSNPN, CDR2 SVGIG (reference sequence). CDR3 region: CAWSRSSPGQGYF.

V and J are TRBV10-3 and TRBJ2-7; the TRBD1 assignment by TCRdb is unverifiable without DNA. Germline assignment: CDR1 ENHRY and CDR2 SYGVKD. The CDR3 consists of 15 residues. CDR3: CAISVGQVESYEQYF.

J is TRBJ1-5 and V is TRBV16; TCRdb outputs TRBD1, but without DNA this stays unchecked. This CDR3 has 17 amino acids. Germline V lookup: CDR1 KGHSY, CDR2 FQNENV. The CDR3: CASSQSFAGYSNQPQHF.

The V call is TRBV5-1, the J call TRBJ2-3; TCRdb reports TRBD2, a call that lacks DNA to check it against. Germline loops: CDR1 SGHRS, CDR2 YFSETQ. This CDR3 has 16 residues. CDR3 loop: CASSLELGASTDTQYF.

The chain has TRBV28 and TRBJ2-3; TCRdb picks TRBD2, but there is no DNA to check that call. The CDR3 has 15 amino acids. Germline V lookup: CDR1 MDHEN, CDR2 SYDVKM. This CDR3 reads CASSSTSGSTDTQYF.

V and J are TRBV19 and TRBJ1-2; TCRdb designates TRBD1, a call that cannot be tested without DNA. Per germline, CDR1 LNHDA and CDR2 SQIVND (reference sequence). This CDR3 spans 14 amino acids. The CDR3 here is CASSPLTGVYGYTF.

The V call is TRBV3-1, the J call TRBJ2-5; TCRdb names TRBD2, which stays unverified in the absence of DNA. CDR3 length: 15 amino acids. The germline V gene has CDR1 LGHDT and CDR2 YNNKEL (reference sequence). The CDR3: CASGRLAGGKETQYF.

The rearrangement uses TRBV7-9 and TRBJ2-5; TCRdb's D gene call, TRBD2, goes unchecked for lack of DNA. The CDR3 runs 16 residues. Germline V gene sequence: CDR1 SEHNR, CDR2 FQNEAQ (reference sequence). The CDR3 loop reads CASSPGGAGVKETQYF.

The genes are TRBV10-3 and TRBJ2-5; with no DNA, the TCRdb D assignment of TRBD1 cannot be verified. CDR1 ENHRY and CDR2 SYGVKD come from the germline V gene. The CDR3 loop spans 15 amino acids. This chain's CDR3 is CAISVFSGPREAQYF.

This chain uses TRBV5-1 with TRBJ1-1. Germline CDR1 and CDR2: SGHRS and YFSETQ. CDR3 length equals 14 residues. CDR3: CASSLRRSNTEAFF.

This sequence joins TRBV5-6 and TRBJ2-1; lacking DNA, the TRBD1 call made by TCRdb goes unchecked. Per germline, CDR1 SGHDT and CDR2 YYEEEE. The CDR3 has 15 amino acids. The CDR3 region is CASSLGGGLFNEQFF.

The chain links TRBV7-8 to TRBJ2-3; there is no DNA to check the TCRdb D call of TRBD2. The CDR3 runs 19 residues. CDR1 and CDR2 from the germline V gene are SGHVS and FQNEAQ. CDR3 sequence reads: CAISLAGTSGARGTDTQYF.

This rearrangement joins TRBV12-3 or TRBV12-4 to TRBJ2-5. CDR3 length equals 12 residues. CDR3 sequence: CASRLRQETQYF.

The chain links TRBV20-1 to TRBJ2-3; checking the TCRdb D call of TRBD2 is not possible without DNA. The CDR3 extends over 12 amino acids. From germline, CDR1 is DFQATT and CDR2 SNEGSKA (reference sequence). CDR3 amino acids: CSASRDGDTQYF.

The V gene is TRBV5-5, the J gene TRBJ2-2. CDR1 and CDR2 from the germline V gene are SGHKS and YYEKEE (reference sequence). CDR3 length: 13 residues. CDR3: CASSPHNTGELFF.

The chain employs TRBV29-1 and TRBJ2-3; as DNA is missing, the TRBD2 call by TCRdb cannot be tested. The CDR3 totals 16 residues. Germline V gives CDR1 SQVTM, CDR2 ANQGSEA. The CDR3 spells CSVVGLAGGPGDTQYF.